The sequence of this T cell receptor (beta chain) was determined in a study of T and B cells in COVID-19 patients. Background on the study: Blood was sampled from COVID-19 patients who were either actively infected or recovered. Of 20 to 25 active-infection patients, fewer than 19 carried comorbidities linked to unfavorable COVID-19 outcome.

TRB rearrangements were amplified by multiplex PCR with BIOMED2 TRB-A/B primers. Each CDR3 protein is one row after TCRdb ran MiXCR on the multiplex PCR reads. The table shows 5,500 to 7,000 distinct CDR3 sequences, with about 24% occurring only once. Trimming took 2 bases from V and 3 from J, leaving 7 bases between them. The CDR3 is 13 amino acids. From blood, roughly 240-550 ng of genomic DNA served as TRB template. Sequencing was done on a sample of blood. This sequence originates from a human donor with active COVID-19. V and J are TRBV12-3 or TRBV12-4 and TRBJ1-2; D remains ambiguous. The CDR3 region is CASSLSGDYGYTF. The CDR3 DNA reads TGTGCCAGCAGTTTATCAGGAGACTATGGCTACACCTTC.